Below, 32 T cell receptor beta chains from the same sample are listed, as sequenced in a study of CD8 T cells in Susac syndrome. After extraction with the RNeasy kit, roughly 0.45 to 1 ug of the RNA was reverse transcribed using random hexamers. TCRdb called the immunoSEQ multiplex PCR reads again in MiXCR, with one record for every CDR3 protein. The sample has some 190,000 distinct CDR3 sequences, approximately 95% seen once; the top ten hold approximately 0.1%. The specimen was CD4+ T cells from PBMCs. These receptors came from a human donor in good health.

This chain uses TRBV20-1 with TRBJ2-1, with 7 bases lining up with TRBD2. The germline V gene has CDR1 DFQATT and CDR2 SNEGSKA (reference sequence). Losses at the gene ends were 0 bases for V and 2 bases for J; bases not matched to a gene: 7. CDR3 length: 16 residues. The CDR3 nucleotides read TGCAGTGCTAGAGACGCGGGAGTACAAACCTACAATGAGCAGTTCTTC. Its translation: CSARDAGVQTYNEQFF.

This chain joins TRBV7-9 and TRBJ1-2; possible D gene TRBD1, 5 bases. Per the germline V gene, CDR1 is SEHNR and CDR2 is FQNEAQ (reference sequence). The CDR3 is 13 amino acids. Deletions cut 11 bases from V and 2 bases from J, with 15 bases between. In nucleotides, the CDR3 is TGTGCCGTTCCAAGTCGACAGAACTATGGCTACACCTTC. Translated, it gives CAVPSRQNYGYTF.

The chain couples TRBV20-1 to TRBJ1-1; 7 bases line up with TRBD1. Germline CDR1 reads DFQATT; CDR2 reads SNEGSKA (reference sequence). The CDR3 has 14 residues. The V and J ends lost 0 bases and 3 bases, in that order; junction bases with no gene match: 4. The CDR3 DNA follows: TGCAGTGCTAGAGATGCGGGGACAGACACTGAAGCTTTCTTT. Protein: CSARDAGTDTEAFF.

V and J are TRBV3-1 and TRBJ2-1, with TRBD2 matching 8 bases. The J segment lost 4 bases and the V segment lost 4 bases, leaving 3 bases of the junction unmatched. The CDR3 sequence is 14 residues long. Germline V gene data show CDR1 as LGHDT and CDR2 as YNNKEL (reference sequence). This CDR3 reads CASSLSGEYNEQFF. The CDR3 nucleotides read TGTGCCAGCAGCCTTAGCGGGGAGTACAATGAGCAGTTCTTC.

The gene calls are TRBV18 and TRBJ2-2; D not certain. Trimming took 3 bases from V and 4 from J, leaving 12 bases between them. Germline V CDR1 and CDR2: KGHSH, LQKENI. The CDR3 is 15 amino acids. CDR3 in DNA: TGTGCCAGCTCACCTGAGGCCTCGAGCACCGGGGAGCTGTTTTTT. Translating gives CASSPEASSTGELFF.

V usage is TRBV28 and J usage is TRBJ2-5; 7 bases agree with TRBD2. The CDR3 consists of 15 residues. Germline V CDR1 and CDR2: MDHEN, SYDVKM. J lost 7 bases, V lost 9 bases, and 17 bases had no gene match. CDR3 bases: TGTGCCAGTCTAGCTAGCGGAGGAGCCGGGGCGACCCAGTACTTC. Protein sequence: CASLASGGAGATQYF.

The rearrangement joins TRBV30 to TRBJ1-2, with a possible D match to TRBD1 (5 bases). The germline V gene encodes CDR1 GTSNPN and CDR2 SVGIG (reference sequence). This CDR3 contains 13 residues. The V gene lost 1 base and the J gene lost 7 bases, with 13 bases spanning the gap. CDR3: CAWSEGRGGGYTF. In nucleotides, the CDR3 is TGTGCCTGGAGTGAGGGGCGGGGAGGTGGCTACACCTTC.

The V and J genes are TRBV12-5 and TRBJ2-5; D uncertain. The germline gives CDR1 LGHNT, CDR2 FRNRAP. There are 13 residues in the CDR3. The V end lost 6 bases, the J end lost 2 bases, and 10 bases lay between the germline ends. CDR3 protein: CASGRASQETQYF. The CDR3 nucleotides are TGTGCTAGTGGCCGGGCCTCTCAAGAGACCCAGTACTTC.

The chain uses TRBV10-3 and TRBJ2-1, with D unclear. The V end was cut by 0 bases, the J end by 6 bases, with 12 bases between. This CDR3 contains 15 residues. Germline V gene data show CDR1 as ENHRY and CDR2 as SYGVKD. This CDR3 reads CAISESWTASNEQFF. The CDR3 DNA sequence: TGTGCCATCAGTGAGTCCTGGACGGCCAGCAATGAGCAGTTCTTC.

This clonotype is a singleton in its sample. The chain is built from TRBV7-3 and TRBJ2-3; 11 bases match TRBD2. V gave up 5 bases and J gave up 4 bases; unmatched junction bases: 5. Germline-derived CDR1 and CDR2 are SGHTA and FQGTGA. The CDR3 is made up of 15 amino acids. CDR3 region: CASSATSGSPDTQYF. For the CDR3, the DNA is TGTGCCAGCAGCGCCACTAGCGGGAGCCCAGATACGCAGTATTTT.

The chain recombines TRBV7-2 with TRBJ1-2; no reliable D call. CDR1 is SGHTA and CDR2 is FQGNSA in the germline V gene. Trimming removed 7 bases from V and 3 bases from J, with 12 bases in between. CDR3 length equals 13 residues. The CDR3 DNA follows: TGTGCCAGCACCCCGGCAGCGTACTATGGCTACACCTTC. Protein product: CASTPAAYYGYTF. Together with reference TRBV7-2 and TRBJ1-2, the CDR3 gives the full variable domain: GAGVSQSPSNKVTEKGKDVELRCDPISGHTALYWYRQSLGQGLEFLIYFQGNSAPDKSGLPSDRFSAERTGGSVSTLTIQRTQQEDSAVYLCASTPAAYYGYTFGSGTRLTVV.

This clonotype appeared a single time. The chain's CDR3 is CASSPPISSTEAFF. The CDR3 DNA reads as TGTGCCAGCTCACCACCGATCTCCTCCACTGAAGCTTTCTTT. The rearrangement links TRBV18 to TRBJ1-1; no clear D. The length of the CDR3 is 14 residues. Germline V lookup: CDR1 KGHSH, CDR2 LQKENI. V lost 0 bases and J 4 bases, leaving 9 bases between the germline ends.

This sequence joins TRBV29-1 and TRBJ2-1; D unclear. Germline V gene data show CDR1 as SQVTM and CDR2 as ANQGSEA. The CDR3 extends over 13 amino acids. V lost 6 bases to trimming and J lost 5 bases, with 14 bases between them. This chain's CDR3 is CSVEPPSNNEQFF. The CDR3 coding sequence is TGCAGCGTAGAGCCTCCCTCGAACAATGAGCAGTTCTTC.

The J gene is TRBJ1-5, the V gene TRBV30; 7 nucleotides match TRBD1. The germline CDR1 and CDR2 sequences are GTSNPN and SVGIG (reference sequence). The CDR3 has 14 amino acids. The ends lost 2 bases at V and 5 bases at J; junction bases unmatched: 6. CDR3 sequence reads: CAWSPGQTYQPQHF. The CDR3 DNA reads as TGTGCCTGGAGTCCGGGACAGACTTATCAGCCCCAGCATTTT.

CDR3 bases: TGTGCCAGCTCCACAGCGGGAGGCGGCACAGATACGCAGTATTTT. It translates to CASSTAGGGTDTQYF. V is TRBV6-5 and J is TRBJ2-3, with 9 bases aligning to TRBD2. V shed 8 bases, J shed 1 base, and the junction held 7 bases outside the gene matches. The CDR3 totals 15 residues. CDR1 and CDR2 (germline): MNHEY, SVGAGI.

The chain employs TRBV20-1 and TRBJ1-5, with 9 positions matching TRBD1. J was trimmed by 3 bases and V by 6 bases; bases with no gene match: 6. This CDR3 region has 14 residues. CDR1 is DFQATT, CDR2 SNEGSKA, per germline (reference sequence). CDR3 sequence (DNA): TGCAGTGCCCGAACAGGGGGCTCCAATCAGCCCCAGCATTTT. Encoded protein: CSARTGGSNQPQHF.

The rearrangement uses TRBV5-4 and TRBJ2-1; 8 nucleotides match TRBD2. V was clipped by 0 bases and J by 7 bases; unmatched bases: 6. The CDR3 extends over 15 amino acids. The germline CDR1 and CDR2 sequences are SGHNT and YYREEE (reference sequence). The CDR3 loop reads CASSLGERERNEQFF. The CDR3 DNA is TGTGCCAGCAGCTTGGGGGAGCGGGAGAGAAATGAGCAGTTCTTC.

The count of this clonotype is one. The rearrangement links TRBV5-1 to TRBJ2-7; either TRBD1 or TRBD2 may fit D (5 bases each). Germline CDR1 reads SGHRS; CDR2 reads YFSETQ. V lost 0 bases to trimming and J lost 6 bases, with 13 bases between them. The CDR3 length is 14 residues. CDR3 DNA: TGCGCCAGCAGCTTGGACGAGGGGACCGGCGAGCAGTACTTC. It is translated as CASSLDEGTGEQYF.

CDR3 loop: CSVATGPSNEKLFF. Written as DNA, the CDR3 is TGCAGCGTTGCGACAGGACCAAGTAATGAAAAACTGTTTTTT. The chain carries TRBV29-1 and TRBJ1-4, with a weak D call TRBD1 (6 bases). This CDR3 comprises 14 residues. CDR1 and CDR2 (germline): SQVTM, ANQGSEA. V was clipped by 4 bases and J by 4 bases, with 13 bases between them.

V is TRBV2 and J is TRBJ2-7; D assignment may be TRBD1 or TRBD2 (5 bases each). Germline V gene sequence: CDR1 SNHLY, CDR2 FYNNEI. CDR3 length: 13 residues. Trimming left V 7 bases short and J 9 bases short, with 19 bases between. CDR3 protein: CASNFNRDALQYV. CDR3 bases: TGTGCCAGCAACTTTAACCGGGACGCCCTGCAGTACGTC.

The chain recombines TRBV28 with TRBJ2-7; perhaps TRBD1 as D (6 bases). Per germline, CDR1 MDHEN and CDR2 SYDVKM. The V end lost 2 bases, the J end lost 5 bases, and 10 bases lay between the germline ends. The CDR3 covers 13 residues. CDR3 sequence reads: CASSLTQGNEQYV. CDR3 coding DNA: TGTGCCAGCAGTTTAACCCAGGGGAACGAGCAGTACGTC.

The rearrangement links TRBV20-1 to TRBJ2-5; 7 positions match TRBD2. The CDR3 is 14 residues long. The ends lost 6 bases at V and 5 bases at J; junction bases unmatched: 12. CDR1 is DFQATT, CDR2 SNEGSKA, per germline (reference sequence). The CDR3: CSAPLAVPRETQYF. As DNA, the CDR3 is TGCAGTGCACCCCTAGCGGTTCCACGGGAGACCCAGTACTTC.

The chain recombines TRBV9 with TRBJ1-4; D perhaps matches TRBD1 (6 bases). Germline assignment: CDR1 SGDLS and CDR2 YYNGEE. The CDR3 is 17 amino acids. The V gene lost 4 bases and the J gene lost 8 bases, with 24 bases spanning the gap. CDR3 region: CASSPLGGHSKGEKLFF. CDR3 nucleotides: TGTGCCAGCAGCCCCCTTGGGGGACATAGCAAGGGGGAAAAACTGTTTTTT.

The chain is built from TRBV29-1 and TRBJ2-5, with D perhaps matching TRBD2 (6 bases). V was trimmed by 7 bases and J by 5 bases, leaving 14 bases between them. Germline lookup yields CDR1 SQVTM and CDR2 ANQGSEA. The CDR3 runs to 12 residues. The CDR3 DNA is TGCAGCGGCGGGACGCCTCTCGAGACCCAGTACTTC. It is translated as CSGGTPLETQYF.

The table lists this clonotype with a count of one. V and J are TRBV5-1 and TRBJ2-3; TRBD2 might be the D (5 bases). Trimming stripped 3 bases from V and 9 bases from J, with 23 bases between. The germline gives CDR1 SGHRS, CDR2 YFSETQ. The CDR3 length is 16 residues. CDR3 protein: CASSSLGRVSGGTQYF. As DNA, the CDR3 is TGCGCCAGCAGCTCGCTAGGTCGGGTCAGCGGTGGAACGCAGTATTTT.

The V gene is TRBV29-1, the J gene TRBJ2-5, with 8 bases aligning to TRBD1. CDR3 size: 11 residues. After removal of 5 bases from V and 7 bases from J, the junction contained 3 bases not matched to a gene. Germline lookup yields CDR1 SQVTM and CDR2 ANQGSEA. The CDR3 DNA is TGCAGCGTTTTAGACAGGGGGACCCAGTACTTC. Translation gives CSVLDRGTQYF. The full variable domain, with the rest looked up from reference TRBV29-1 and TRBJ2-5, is SAVISQKPSRDICQRGTSLTIQCQVDSQVTMMFWYRQQPGQSLTLIATANQGSEATYESGFVIDKFPISRPNLTFSTLTVSNMSPEDSSIYLCSVLDRGTQYFGPGTRLLVL.

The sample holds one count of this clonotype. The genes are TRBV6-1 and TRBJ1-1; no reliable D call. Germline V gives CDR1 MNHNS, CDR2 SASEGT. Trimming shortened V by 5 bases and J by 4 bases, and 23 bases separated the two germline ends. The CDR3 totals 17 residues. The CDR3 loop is CASSPIGVYGLGTEAFF. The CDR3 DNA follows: TGTGCCAGCAGTCCAATTGGGGTCTACGGCCTGGGCACTGAAGCTTTCTTT.

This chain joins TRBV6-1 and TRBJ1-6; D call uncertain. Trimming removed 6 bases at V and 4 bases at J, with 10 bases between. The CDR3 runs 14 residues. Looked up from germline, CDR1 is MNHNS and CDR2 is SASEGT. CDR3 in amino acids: CASRSTSYNSPLHF. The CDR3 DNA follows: TGTGCCAGCAGGAGTACTTCGTATAATTCACCCCTCCACTTT.

Here the CDR3 DNA reads TGTGCCAGCAGTCAGGCCGCCGGGACAGGGACCTTCTTC. Its protein is CASSQAAGTGTFF. The V gene is TRBV27, the J gene TRBJ2-1, with 9 bases identical to TRBD1. The CDR3 length is 13 residues. CDR1 MNHEY and CDR2 SMNVEV come from the germline V gene (reference sequence). V shed 5 bases and J 16 bases; nucleotides not matched to a gene: 12.

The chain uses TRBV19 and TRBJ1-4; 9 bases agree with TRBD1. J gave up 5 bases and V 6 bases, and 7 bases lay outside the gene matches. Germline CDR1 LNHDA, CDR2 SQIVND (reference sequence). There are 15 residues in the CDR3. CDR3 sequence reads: CASSNTGTGNEKLFF. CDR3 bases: TGTGCCAGTAGCAACACCGGGACAGGGAATGAAAAACTGTTTTTT.

CDR3 loop: CASSYTGQGRSQNIQYF. In DNA form, the CDR3 reads TGTGCCAGCAGTTACACGGGACAGGGGCGCTCTCAAAACATTCAGTACTTC. The V call is TRBV6-5, the J call TRBJ2-4; TRBD1 matches at 10 bases. This CDR3 has 17 amino acids. V dropped 2 bases and J dropped 5; count of bases not matched to a gene: 9. Germline V lookup: CDR1 MNHEY, CDR2 SVGAGI.

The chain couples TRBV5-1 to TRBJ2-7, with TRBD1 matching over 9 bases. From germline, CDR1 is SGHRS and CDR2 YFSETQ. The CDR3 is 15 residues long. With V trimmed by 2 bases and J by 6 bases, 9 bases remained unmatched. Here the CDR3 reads CASSFWDREVAEQYF. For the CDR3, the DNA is TGCGCCAGCAGCTTCTGGGACAGGGAGGTCGCCGAGCAGTACTTC.